One sample yielded the 5 T cell receptor beta chains listed below, sequenced in a study of breast tumors, draining lymph nodes, adjacent tissues. Breast cancer patients provided tissue from their axillary draining lymph nodes. MiXCR was run by TCRdb on the multiplex PCR reads, yielding one entry per CDR3 protein. The data contain 170,000 or so distinct CDR3 sequences, roughly 30% of them singletons. What was sequenced was axillary lymph node tissue. These receptors originate from a female donor with breast cancer. Some clones in this sample may be carry-over from other donors' samples.

This clonotype came up a few times. The chain combines TRBV27 with TRBJ2-1, with 11 bases identical to TRBD2. This CDR3 spans 15 amino acids. Per germline, CDR1 MNHEY and CDR2 SMNVEV (reference sequence). J gave up 6 bases and V 6 bases, and 7 bases lay outside the gene matches. The CDR3 is CASSAGLAASNEQFF. CDR3 DNA: TGTGCCAGCAGCGCGGGACTAGCGGCCTCCAATGAGCAGTTCTTC.

There are many counts of this clonotype. The V and J genes are TRBV12-3 or TRBV12-4 and TRBJ2-2; no clear D gene. V dropped 6 bases and J dropped 7 bases, with 12 bases sitting between them. The CDR3 consists of 13 residues. CDR3 in DNA: TGTGCCAGCAGGACCACGGGTGACGGGGAGCTGTTTTTT. Translating gives CASRTTGDGELFF.

The rearrangement uses TRBV25-1 and TRBJ1-2, with TRBD1 matching over 9 bases. The CDR3 has 14 amino acids. J gave up 8 bases and V 3 bases, and 7 bases lay outside the gene matches. Germline CDR1 and CDR2: MGHDK and SYGVNS. The CDR3, as DNA: TGTGCCAGCAGTGATACACAGGGGGCTCGGGGCTACACCTTC. It encodes CASSDTQGARGYTF.

The genes are TRBV20-1 and TRBJ1-4; the D gene is possibly TRBD1 (5 bases). This CDR3 has 17 amino acids. V shed 6 bases and J shed 5 bases, with 25 bases lying between them. Germline V CDR1 and CDR2: DFQATT, SNEGSKA (reference sequence). The DNA of the CDR3 is TGCAGTGCGCCCGATCCCGGGGCTAGCGGATTCAATGAAAAACTGTTTTTT. Its protein product is CSAPDPGASGFNEKLFF.

This clonotype appeared a few times. This rearrangement joins TRBV12-5 to TRBJ2-7; unclear D gene. The CDR3 contains 14 residues. From germline, CDR1 is LGHNT and CDR2 FRNRAP. V lost 3 bases, J lost 3 bases, and 12 bases lay in between. The CDR3 DNA sequence: TGTGCTAGTGGTTTCCCCTCGGCATTCTACGAGCAGTACTTC. Translation: CASGFPSAFYEQYF.